This entry lists 12 T cell receptor beta chains sequenced from one sample in a study of blood T cell repertoires in COVID-19. Profiling relied on immunoSEQ multiplex PCR, and the TCRdb table lists in-frame clones only, not all of them. The sample lists about 94,000 clones, approximately 84% seen once, with 6.3% in the top ten. Sequencing input: peripheral blood. These receptors were collected from a man aged 55 to 70 with acute or convalescent COVID-19.

The chain joins TRBV7-9 to TRBJ2-5; perhaps TRBD2 as D (5 bases). V was pared by 4 bases and J by 4 bases, with 16 bases between. The CDR3 has 15 residues. The V gene's germline CDR1 is SEHNR and CDR2 FQNEAQ (reference sequence). CDR3 in amino acids: CASSSTLAPGETQYF. The CDR3 DNA reads as TGTGCCAGCAGCTCAACGCTAGCCCCGGGAGAGACCCAGTACTTC.

This clone occurred once. A junction boundary mismatches the germline segment, possibly from a read error. This rearrangement joins TRBV11-2 to TRBJ2-4; the match to TRBD1 covers 8 bases. Germline CDR1 reads SGHAT; CDR2 reads FQNNGV. The CDR3 length is 13 residues. CDR3 loop: CASSRGQALDVDF. CDR3 coding DNA: TGTGCCAGCAGCAGGGGACAGGCCCTAGATGTGGACTTC. Variable domain in full (rest from reference TRBV11-2 and TRBJ2-4): EAGVAQSPRYKIIEKRQSVAFWCNPISGHATLYWYQQILGQGPKLLIQFQNNGVVDDSQLPKDRFSAERLKGVDSTLKIQPAKLEDSAVYLCASSRGQALDVDFGAGTRLSVL.

The rearrangement joins TRBV18 to TRBJ2-7, with D maybe TRBD1 (6 bases). The ends were cut back, 2 bases at V and 10 bases at J, with 12 bases in the middle. The CDR3 has 12 residues. From germline, CDR1 is KGHSH and CDR2 LQKENI. CDR3 sequence reads: CASSPGQMGQYF. The CDR3 nucleotides are TGTGCCAGCTCACCAGGACAGATGGGTCAGTACTTC.

This chain joins TRBV10-2 and TRBJ1-1; no reliable D call. The CDR3 sequence is 10 residues long. Germline V lookup: CDR1 WSHSY, CDR2 SAAADI. The CDR3 region is CGSMNTEAFF. For the CDR3, the DNA is TGCGGGAGCATGAACACTGAAGCTTTCTTT.

The J gene is TRBJ2-7, the V gene TRBV23-1; D is possibly TRBD2 (6 bases). TRBV23-1 is noted as an ORF with a role that remains uncertain. The CDR3 is 15 residues long. The germline V and J ends were trimmed by 7 bases and 1 base, with 17 bases remaining between them. The CDR3 here is CASTHAGFGSYEQYF. The CDR3 DNA sequence: TGCGCCAGCACCCACGCGGGGTTCGGATCCTACGAGCAGTACTTC.

The chain employs TRBV19 and TRBJ2-6, with TRBD1 as a possible D gene (6 bases). This CDR3 is built from 14 residues. V was trimmed by 2 bases and J by 7 bases, leaving 9 bases between them. The germline gives CDR1 LNHDA, CDR2 SQIVND (reference sequence). The CDR3 here is CASSIIGGANVLTF. Here the CDR3 DNA reads TGTGCCAGTAGTATAATAGGGGGAGCCAACGTCCTGACTTTC.

V is TRBV24-1 and J is TRBJ2-7, with D unresolved. The CDR3 runs to 12 residues. Per the germline V gene, CDR1 is KGHDR and CDR2 is SFDVKD. Trimming took off 3 bases at V and 3 bases at J, with 5 bases between the two ends. DNA of the CDR3: TGTGCCACCAGTGATCCGAGCTACGAGCAGTACTTC. Protein sequence: CATSDPSYEQYF.

In its sample, this clone was seen once. This sequence joins TRBV9 and TRBJ1-1; 7 bases agree with TRBD1. The CDR3 loop spans 17 amino acids. The germline V gene has CDR1 SGDLS and CDR2 YYNGEE. Germline trimming cut 0 bases from V and 0 bases from J; bases unmatched to any gene: 8. The CDR3: CASSVEDRAPVNTEAFF. DNA for the CDR3: TGTGCCAGCAGCGTAGAAGACAGGGCCCCTGTGAACACTGAAGCTTTCTTT.

This chain uses TRBV21-1 with TRBJ2-7; the DNA was not used to check the table's D call, TRBD2. TRBV21-1 is a recognized pseudogene. The CDR3 sequence is 17 residues long. The CDR3 bases are TGTGCCAGCAGCAAATGGCGTAGCGGGGGGGCCGTCTACGAGCAGTACTTC. Protein: CASSKWRSGGAVYEQYF.

The V call is TRBV5-8, the J call TRBJ1-5; 8 bases line up with TRBD1. Germline V CDR1 and CDR2: SGHTS, YDEGEE. V was clipped by 2 bases and J by 7 bases; unmatched bases: 5. The CDR3 spans 14 residues. In DNA, the CDR3 is TGTGCCAGCAGCTTCGGACAGGGAGGCCAGCCCCAGCATTTT. This codes for CASSFGQGGQPQHF.

The gene calls are TRBV29-1 and TRBJ2-3; 8 nucleotides agree with TRBD2. The junction had 9 bases not matched to a gene; V was cut back by 7 bases and J by 3 bases. CDR1 SQVTM and CDR2 ANQGSEA come from the germline V gene. This CDR3 has 14 amino acids. The CDR3 sequence: CSARGGSLTDTQYF. For the CDR3, the DNA is TGCAGCGCCCGGGGGGGCTCATTAACAGATACGCAGTATTTT.

This sequence joins TRBV3-1 (or the pseudogene TRBV3-2) and TRBJ2-7; 9 bases fit TRBD1. This CDR3 contains 15 residues. Unmatched junction bases numbered 2, after V lost 1 base and J lost 1 base. Per the germline V gene, CDR1 is LGHDT and CDR2 is YNNKEL (reference sequence). Written as DNA, the CDR3 is TGTGCCAGCAGCCAAGGAGGGACAGGGTCCTACGAGCAGTACTTC. Its protein is CASSQGGTGSYEQYF.